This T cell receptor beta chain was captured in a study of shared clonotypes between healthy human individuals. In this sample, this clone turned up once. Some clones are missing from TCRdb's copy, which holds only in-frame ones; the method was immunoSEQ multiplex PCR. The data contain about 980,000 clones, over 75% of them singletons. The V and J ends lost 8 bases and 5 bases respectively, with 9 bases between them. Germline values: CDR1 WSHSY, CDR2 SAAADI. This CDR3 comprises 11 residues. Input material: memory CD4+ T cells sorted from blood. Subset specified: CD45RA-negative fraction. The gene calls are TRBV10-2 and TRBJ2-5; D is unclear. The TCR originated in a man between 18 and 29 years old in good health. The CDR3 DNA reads TGCGCCAGCCTTATGCTGGAGACCCAGTACTTC. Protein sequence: CASLMLETQYF.